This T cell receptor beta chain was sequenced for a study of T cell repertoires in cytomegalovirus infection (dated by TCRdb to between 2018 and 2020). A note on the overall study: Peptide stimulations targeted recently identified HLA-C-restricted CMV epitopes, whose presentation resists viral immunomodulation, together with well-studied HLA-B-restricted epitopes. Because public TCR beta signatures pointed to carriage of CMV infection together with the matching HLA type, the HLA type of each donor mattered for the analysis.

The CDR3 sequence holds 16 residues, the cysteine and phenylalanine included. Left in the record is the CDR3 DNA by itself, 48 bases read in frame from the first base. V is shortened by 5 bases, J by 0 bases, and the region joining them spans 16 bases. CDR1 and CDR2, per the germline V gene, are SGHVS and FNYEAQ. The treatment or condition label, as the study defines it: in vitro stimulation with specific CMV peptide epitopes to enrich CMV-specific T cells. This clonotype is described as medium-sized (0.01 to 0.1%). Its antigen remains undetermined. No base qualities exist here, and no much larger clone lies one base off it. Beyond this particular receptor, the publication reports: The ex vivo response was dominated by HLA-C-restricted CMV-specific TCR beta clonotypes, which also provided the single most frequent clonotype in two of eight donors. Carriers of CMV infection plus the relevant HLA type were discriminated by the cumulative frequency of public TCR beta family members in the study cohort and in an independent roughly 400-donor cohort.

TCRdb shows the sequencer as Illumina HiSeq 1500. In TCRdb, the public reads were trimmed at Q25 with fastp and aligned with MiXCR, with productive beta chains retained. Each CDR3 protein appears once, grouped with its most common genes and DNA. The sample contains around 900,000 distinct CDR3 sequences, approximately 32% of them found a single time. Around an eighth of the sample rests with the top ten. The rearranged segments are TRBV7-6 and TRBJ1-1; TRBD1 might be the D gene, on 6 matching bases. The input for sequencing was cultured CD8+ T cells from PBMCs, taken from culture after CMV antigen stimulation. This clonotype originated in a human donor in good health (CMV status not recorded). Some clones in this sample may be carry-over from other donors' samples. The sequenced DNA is TGTGCCAGCAGCCATCTAGACGGGGGCGTGAACACTGAAGCTTTCTTT. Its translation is CASSHLDGGVNTEAFF.